The rows below give T cell receptor beta chains drawn from one sample of a study of shared clonotypes between healthy human individuals. Here immunoSEQ multiplex PCR was the method, and the copy in TCRdb shows in-frame clones only, minus some. Here the sample spans 2 million to 2.5 million clones, 93% being singletons. What was sequenced was naive CD4+ T cells from PBMCs. The receptors originated from a man younger than 35 in good health. Some clones in this sample may be carry-over from other donors' samples. Each CDR3 is given with its conserved first and last residue. A D gene is named only where the DNA matches it firmly. A clone size is listed for some rows: how often the clone was seen (once, few, many), or a class if it is expanded.

j_call: TRBJ2-1; v_call: TRBV5-1; d_call: NA; clone_size: NA; cdr3_aa: CASSFDRPLSSYNEQFF; cdr3_nt: TGCGCCAGCAGCTTTGATCGTCCTTTAAGCTCCTACAATGAGCAGTTCTTC
j_call: TRBJ2-7; v_call: TRBV2; d_call: TRBD1; clone_size: NA; cdr3_aa: CASSGTGMGEQYF; cdr3_nt: TGTGCCAGCAGCGGGACAGGGATGGGGGAGCAGTACTTC
j_call: TRBJ2-1; v_call: TRBV18; d_call: NA; clone_size: NA; cdr3_aa: CASSPRLGDNEQFF; cdr3_nt: TGTGCCAGCTCACCCAGACTAGGGGACAATGAGCAGTTCTTC
j_call: TRBJ2-3; v_call: TRBV5-4; d_call: NA; clone_size: once; cdr3_aa: CASSRSGGGFFTDTQYF; cdr3_nt: TGTGCCAGCAGCCGCTCGGGCGGCGGTTTCTTCACAGATACGCAGTATTTT
j_call: TRBJ1-2; v_call: TRBV28; d_call: TRBD1; clone_size: NA; cdr3_aa: CASSSPGTGEVHGYTF; cdr3_nt: TGTGCCAGCAGTTCCCCCGGGACAGGGGAAGTCCATGGCTACACCTTC
j_call: TRBJ2-7; v_call: TRBV30; d_call: TRBD2; clone_size: NA; cdr3_aa: CAWSQAGLGRDEQYF; cdr3_nt: TGTGCCTGGAGTCAAGCCGGACTAGGTCGGGACGAGCAGTACTTC
j_call: TRBJ2-5; v_call: TRBV18; d_call: TRBD2; clone_size: NA; cdr3_aa: CASSRGLAVQETQYF; cdr3_nt: TGTGCCAGCTCACGGGGACTAGCGGTCCAAGAGACCCAGTACTTC
j_call: TRBJ2-2; v_call: TRBV7-3; d_call: NA; clone_size: NA; cdr3_aa: CASSLGRAAGELFF; cdr3_nt: TGTGCCAGCAGCTTAGGCCGGGCAGCCGGGGAGCTGTTTTTT
j_call: TRBJ1-4; v_call: TRBV5-1; d_call: NA; clone_size: NA; cdr3_aa: CASSLSRGTNEKLFF; cdr3_nt: TGCGCCAGCAGCTTGTCTCGCGGAACTAATGAAAAACTGTTTTTT
j_call: TRBJ2-3; v_call: TRBV15; d_call: NA; clone_size: NA; cdr3_aa: CATNKRSSTDTQYF; cdr3_nt: TGTGCCACCAACAAGCGGTCTAGCACAGATACGCAGTATTTT
j_call: TRBJ2-7; v_call: TRBV9; d_call: TRBD1; clone_size: NA; cdr3_aa: CASSLGVGQGTYEQYF; cdr3_nt: TGTGCCAGCAGCTTGGGGGTGGGACAGGGGACTTACGAGCAGTACTTC
j_call: TRBJ2-5; v_call: TRBV4-1; d_call: NA; clone_size: NA; cdr3_aa: CASSQGPLSLETQYF; cdr3_nt: TGCGCCAGCAGCCAAGGACCCTTAAGCTTGGAGACCCAGTACTTC
j_call: TRBJ1-2; v_call: TRBV7-2; d_call: NA; clone_size: NA; cdr3_aa: CASSLERAANYGYTF; cdr3_nt: TGTGCCAGCAGCTTAGAGCGGGCTGCTAACTATGGCTACACCTTC
j_call: TRBJ2-3; v_call: TRBV10-3; d_call: NA; clone_size: NA; cdr3_aa: CAISEPKGDTQYF; cdr3_nt: TGTGCCATCAGTGAGCCCAAAGGAGATACGCAGTATTTT
j_call: TRBJ1-3; v_call: TRBV7-2; d_call: TRBD1; clone_size: NA; cdr3_aa: CASSSTGTAGNTIYF; cdr3_nt: TGTGCCAGCAGCTCTACCGGGACAGCTGGAAACACCATATATTTT
j_call: TRBJ2-3; v_call: TRBV5-1; d_call: TRBD2; clone_size: NA; cdr3_aa: CASSHGLAGNRPDTQYF; cdr3_nt: TGCGCCAGCAGCCACGGACTAGCGGGGAACCGCCCAGATACGCAGTATTTT
j_call: TRBJ2-7; v_call: TRBV2; d_call: TRBD1; clone_size: NA; cdr3_aa: CASRPDRAGEQYF; cdr3_nt: TGTGCCAGCAGGCCGGACAGGGCTGGCGAGCAGTACTTC
j_call: TRBJ2-7; v_call: TRBV6-1; d_call: NA; clone_size: NA; cdr3_aa: CASRAPGTGLEQYF; cdr3_nt: TGTGCCAGCAGAGCCCCAGGGACGGGCCTCGAGCAGTACTTC
j_call: TRBJ1-1; v_call: TRBV28; d_call: NA; clone_size: NA; cdr3_aa: CASSPTGRRNTEAFF; cdr3_nt: TGTGCCAGCTCCCCTACCGGACGAAGGAACACTGAAGCTTTCTTT
j_call: TRBJ2-3; v_call: TRBV5-4; d_call: TRBD1; clone_size: NA; cdr3_aa: CASSSGGRVPTDTQYF; cdr3_nt: TGTGCCAGCAGCTCAGGGGGCCGTGTCCCCACAGATACGCAGTATTTT
j_call: TRBJ1-2; v_call: TRBV19; d_call: TRBD1; clone_size: NA; cdr3_aa: CASSSPGQGDYGYTF; cdr3_nt: TGTGCCAGTAGTTCCCCGGGACAGGGTGACTATGGCTACACCTTC
j_call: TRBJ2-1; v_call: TRBV7-7; d_call: TRBD2; clone_size: NA; cdr3_aa: CASSRGLAANNEQFF; cdr3_nt: TGTGCCAGCAGCCGTGGACTAGCGGCTAACAATGAGCAGTTCTTC
j_call: TRBJ2-2; v_call: TRBV2; d_call: TRBD1; clone_size: NA; cdr3_aa: CASSEDRGNTGELFF; cdr3_nt: TGTGCCAGCAGTGAGGACAGGGGGAACACCGGGGAGCTGTTTTTT
j_call: TRBJ1-1; v_call: TRBV19; d_call: NA; clone_size: NA; cdr3_aa: CASRGWGAANTEAFF; cdr3_nt: TGTGCCAGTAGGGGTTGGGGGGCCGCGAACACTGAAGCTTTCTTT
j_call: TRBJ2-3; v_call: TRBV6-1; d_call: NA; clone_size: once; cdr3_aa: CASCSWGGTDTQYF; cdr3_nt: TGTGCCAGCTGTAGTTGGGGAGGCACAGATACGCAGTATTTT
j_call: TRBJ2-7; v_call: TRBV2; d_call: TRBD1; clone_size: NA; cdr3_aa: CASSVGQGIDEQYF; cdr3_nt: TGTGCCAGCAGTGTCGGACAGGGGATCGACGAGCAGTACTTC
j_call: TRBJ1-5; v_call: TRBV28; d_call: NA; clone_size: NA; cdr3_aa: CASTGGKQGQPQHF; cdr3_nt: TGTGCCAGCACCGGGGGAAAGCAGGGCCAGCCCCAGCATTTT